Presented here are 25 T cell receptor beta chains from one specimen sequenced in a study of cytomegalovirus exposure and HLA in healthy donors. Primers for the PCR totalled 60 Vbeta and 13 Jbeta. The data were produced by immunoSEQ multiplex PCR, yet TCRdb's version contains in-frame clones alone and is incomplete. The sample shows over 95,000 clones, over 65% of them seen only once. Material for sequencing was PBMCs. These TCRs come from a woman younger than 35 in good health and CMV-seronegative.

The chain uses TRBV7-9 and TRBJ2-7; D remains ambiguous. The CDR3 consists of 15 residues. V dropped 0 bases and J dropped 1 base, with 10 bases sitting between them. Germline assignment: CDR1 SEHNR and CDR2 FQNEAQ (reference sequence). The CDR3 region has the DNA TGTGCCAGCAGCTTAGCGCCAAGCCGATCCTACGAGCAGTACTTC. It translates to CASSLAPSRSYEQYF.

The chain joins TRBV10-3 to TRBJ2-1; 10 nucleotides align to TRBD1. Germline loops: CDR1 ENHRY, CDR2 SYGVKD. Trimming took 2 bases from V and 6 from J; bases not matched to a gene: 4. The CDR3 spans 15 residues. The DNA of the CDR3 is TGTGCCATCAGTGAGCAGGACAGGGGGGTCAATGAGCAGTTCTTC. Protein: CAISEQDRGVNEQFF.

This rearrangement joins TRBV29-1 to TRBJ2-3; D perhaps matches TRBD2 (5 bases). The CDR3 is 13 residues long. With 4 bases removed from V and 3 bases from J, the gap between germline ends came to 11 bases. Germline V gene sequence: CDR1 SQVTM, CDR2 ANQGSEA. The CDR3 DNA reads TGCAGCGTTGCCGGGGTAGGGACAGATACGCAGTATTTT. This sequence encodes CSVAGVGTDTQYF.

The chain recombines TRBV30 with TRBJ1-1; D uncertain. CDR3 length equals 13 residues. V lost 3 bases to trimming and J lost 4 bases, with 12 bases between them. Germline values: CDR1 GTSNPN, CDR2 SVGIG (reference sequence). This CDR3 reads CAWRLDGGTEAFF. The CDR3 DNA reads TGTGCCTGGAGATTAGACGGCGGCACTGAAGCTTTCTTT.

The chain employs TRBV5-1 and TRBJ1-1, with 8 bases that match TRBD1. The CDR3 length is 17 residues. The V and J ends lost 0 bases and 1 base, in that order; junction bases with no gene match: 8. CDR1 SGHRS and CDR2 YFSETQ come from the germline V gene. The CDR3 loop reads CASSLGTGGFGNTEAFF. The CDR3 DNA follows: TGCGCCAGCAGCTTGGGTACAGGGGGTTTTGGGAACACTGAAGCTTTCTTT.

J is TRBJ1-1 and V is TRBV2; the D is unclear. The CDR3 is 11 amino acids. Per the germline V gene, CDR1 is SNHLY and CDR2 is FYNNEI. V gave up 4 bases and J gave up 11 bases, with 11 bases separating them. CDR3 protein: CASSGYSRAFF. The CDR3 nucleotides read TGTGCCAGCAGTGGATACTCCCGGGCTTTCTTT.

This chain links TRBV7-6 with TRBJ2-3; 8 bases are shared with TRBD2. The CDR3 has 16 residues. Unmatched junction bases numbered 10, after V lost 5 bases and J lost 3 bases. The germline CDR1 and CDR2 sequences are SGHVS and FNYEAQ. For the CDR3, the DNA is TGTGCCAGCAGCCCTAGAACTAGCGGTGTTACAGATACGCAGTATTTT. It encodes CASSPRTSGVTDTQYF.

This chain connects TRBV4-1 to TRBJ1-1; D call uncertain. V dropped 0 bases and J dropped 3 bases, with 8 bases sitting between them. Germline V gene lookup returns CDR1 MGHRA and CDR2 YSYEKL. The CDR3 is made up of 14 amino acids. CDR3 nucleotides: TGCGCCAGCAGCCAAGATCGCGGGGACACTGAAGCTTTCTTT. Translating gives CASSQDRGDTEAFF.

The V gene is TRBV4-3, the J gene TRBJ2-1, with TRBD2 matching over 10 bases. After removal of 1 base from V and 10 bases from J, the junction contained 10 bases not matched to a gene. The germline V gene encodes CDR1 LGHNA and CDR2 YSLEER. The CDR3 has 16 residues. The CDR3, as DNA: TGCGCCAGCAGCCAAGTAGTTAGCGGGGGGTTAGGAGAGCAGTTCTTC. The encoded protein is CASSQVVSGGLGEQFF.

This rearrangement joins TRBV6-4 to TRBJ2-1; TRBD2 matches at 7 bases. Looked up from germline, CDR1 is MRHNA and CDR2 is SNTAGT. V dropped 6 bases and J dropped 10; count of bases not matched to a gene: 18. CDR3 length equals 16 residues. The CDR3 sequence is CASSRRGGSELEEQFF. CDR3 bases: TGTGCCAGCAGCCGACGGGGCGGGAGTGAGTTGGAAGAGCAGTTCTTC.

This clone was counted only a few times. The rearrangement uses TRBV28 and TRBJ1-1, with a weak D call TRBD1 (5 bases). The ends were cut back, 11 bases at V and 6 bases at J, with 22 bases in the middle. CDR1 is MDHEN and CDR2 is SYDVKM in the germline V gene. The CDR3 loop spans 14 amino acids. In DNA form, the CDR3 reads TGTGCCTCCACGGGGGGGGATGGGTTCGCTGAAGCTTTCTTT. Translating gives CASTGGDGFAEAFF.

The sample holds one count of this clone. The J gene is TRBJ2-7, the V gene TRBV5-4; D call uncertain. The CDR3 is made up of 14 amino acids. Per germline, CDR1 SGHNT and CDR2 YYREEE (reference sequence). For the CDR3, the DNA is TGTGCTTTCTCGAACCTGGCAGGTCTCTACGAGCAGTACGTC. It specifies CAFSNLAGLYEQYV.

The chain couples TRBV28 to TRBJ2-1; D might be TRBD2 (5 bases). CDR3 size: 12 residues. Trimming cost V 3 bases and J 9 bases, with 9 bases left between them. CDR1 and CDR2 from the germline V gene are MDHEN and SYDVKM. CDR3 nucleotide sequence: TGTGCCAGCAGTTTTACTAGGCCTGAGCAGTTCTTC. Translation gives CASSFTRPEQFF.

This chain uses TRBV19 with TRBJ1-3, with 10 bases fitting TRBD1. Germline trimming cut 9 bases from V and 3 bases from J; bases unmatched to any gene: 2. The CDR3 is 13 residues long. Germline lookup yields CDR1 LNHDA and CDR2 SQIVND (reference sequence). The CDR3 sequence: CASDRGRGNTIYF. DNA for the CDR3: TGTGCCAGCGACAGGGGGCGTGGAAACACCATATATTTT.

This sequence joins TRBV4-2 and TRBJ2-1, with 15 bases that match TRBD2. The junction had 14 bases not matched to a gene; V was cut back by 5 bases and J by 3 bases. Germline V gene data show CDR1 as LGHNA and CDR2 as YNFKEQ. The CDR3 sequence is 20 residues long. CDR3 in amino acids: CASSYTGGLAGGIGYNEQFF. The CDR3 bases are TGTGCCAGCAGCTACACCGGGGGACTAGCGGGAGGTATAGGCTACAATGAGCAGTTCTTC.

The chain combines TRBV5-1 with TRBJ1-3, with 8 bases lining up with TRBD1. V lost 4 bases, J lost 0 bases, and 6 bases stayed unmatched. The CDR3 loop spans 16 amino acids. Germline values: CDR1 SGHRS, CDR2 YFSETQ. The CDR3 DNA reads as TGCGCCAGCAGCCCAGGACAGGGTCTCTCTGGAAACACCATATATTTT. Protein: CASSPGQGLSGNTIYF.

The chain uses TRBV5-8 and TRBJ2-1; possibly TRBD1 for D (5 bases). V was cut by 1 base and J by 8 bases, with 10 bases left in between. From germline, CDR1 is SGHTS and CDR2 YDEGEE. The CDR3 contains 13 residues. In DNA, the CDR3 is TGTGCCAGCAGCTTGTCAGGGAACTATGAGCAGTTCTTC. Translating it yields CASSLSGNYEQFF.

The chain recombines TRBV27 with TRBJ2-3; tentatively, D is TRBD2 (5 bases). Deletions cut 8 bases from V and 1 base from J, with 13 bases between. Per the germline V gene, CDR1 is MNHEY and CDR2 is SMNVEV (reference sequence). This CDR3 is 14 amino acids long. The CDR3 reads CASRDSRGTDTQYF. CDR3 DNA: TGTGCCAGCCGGGATTCCCGAGGCACAGATACGCAGTATTTT.

V gene TRBV4-3 combines with J gene TRBJ1-1; the match to TRBD1 covers 7 bases. V lost 1 base to trimming and J lost 1 base; unmatched junction nucleotides: 6. Germline V gives CDR1 LGHNA, CDR2 YSLEER. The CDR3 runs 16 residues. CDR3 amino acids: CASSQGYRGRNTEAFF. Here the CDR3 DNA reads TGCGCCAGCAGCCAAGGCTACAGGGGACGGAACACTGAAGCTTTCTTT.

The CDR3 sequence is CASSLRGDGSPLHF. The CDR3 nucleotides are TGTGCCAGCAGCTTACGAGGCGATGGTTCACCCCTCCACTTT. The chain is built from TRBV7-2 and TRBJ1-6; no firm D call. Trimming cost V 2 bases and J 9 bases, with 11 bases left between them. The germline CDR1 and CDR2 sequences are SGHTA and FQGNSA. This CDR3 has 14 residues. Using reference TRBV7-2 and TRBJ1-6 for the parts outside the CDR3, the full variable domain is GAGVSQSPSNKVTEKGKDVELRCDPISGHTALYWYRQSLGQGLEFLIYFQGNSAPDKSGLPSDRFSAERTGGSVSTLTIQRTQQEDSAVYLCASSLRGDGSPLHFGNGTRLTVT.

V usage is TRBV25-1 and J usage is TRBJ2-3; D call uncertain. Trimming cost V 6 bases and J 1 base, with 8 bases left between them. This CDR3 comprises 13 residues. Germline-derived CDR1 and CDR2 are MGHDK and SYGVNS. In DNA, the CDR3 is TGTGCCAGCAGACCCCCGGGCACAGATACGCAGTATTTT. It codes for CASRPPGTDTQYF.

The chain combines TRBV11-3 with TRBJ1-1; unclear D gene. The CDR3 contains 15 residues. The germline gives CDR1 SGHNT, CDR2 YENEEA. V was trimmed by 5 bases and J by 0 bases, leaving 13 bases between them. The CDR3 DNA sequence: TGTGCCAGCAGCCCCCGGCGGGCCTTGAACACTGAAGCTTTCTTT. Protein sequence: CASSPRRALNTEAFF.

V gene TRBV5-1 combines with J gene TRBJ1-1, with 7 nucleotides matching TRBD1. The CDR3 is 14 residues long. In germline, CDR1 is SGHRS, CDR2 YFSETQ. J lost 7 bases, V lost 4 bases, and 10 bases had no gene match. The DNA for the CDR3 is TGCGCCAGCAGCCTATTTACAGGGGTTGGTGAAGCTTTCTTT. Translating it yields CASSLFTGVGEAFF. The entire variable domain, with the rest obtained from reference TRBV5-1 and TRBJ1-1, is as follows: KAGVTQTPRYLIKTRGQQVTLSCSPISGHRSVSWYQQTPGQGLQFLFEYFSETQRNKGNFPGRFSGRQFSNSRSEMNVSTLELGDSALYLCASSLFTGVGEAFFGQGTRLTVV.

The chain employs TRBV5-1 and TRBJ2-6; TRBD1 matches at 10 bases. With 6 bases clipped from V and 2 bases from J, the junction kept 8 bases outside the gene matches. The CDR3 is 17 amino acids. The germline gives CDR1 SGHRS, CDR2 YFSETQ. For the CDR3, the DNA is TGCGCCAGCACCGAACCCGGGACAGGGGCTGGGGCCAACGTCCTGACTTTC. Translated: CASTEPGTGAGANVLTF. The full variable domain, its missing parts supplied by reference TRBV5-1 and TRBJ2-6, is KAGVTQTPRYLIKTRGQQVTLSCSPISGHRSVSWYQQTPGQGLQFLFEYFSETQRNKGNFPGRFSGRQFSNSRSEMNVSTLELGDSALYLCASTEPGTGAGANVLTFGAGSRLTVL.

The rearrangement links TRBV25-1 to TRBJ2-7; 8 bases map to TRBD1. This CDR3 spans 13 amino acids. CDR1 and CDR2 (germline): MGHDK, SYGVNS. The junction had 7 bases not matched to a gene; V was cut back by 6 bases and J by 6 bases. The CDR3 nucleotides are TGTGCCAGCAGAAGTAGACAGGGGAGCGAGCAGTACTTC. Protein: CASRSRQGSEQYF.